The 29 T cell receptor beta chains given below trace back to one sample, sequenced in a study of OX40 agonist ivuxolimab in advanced cancers. Assay used: immunoSEQ multiplex PCR; TCRdb lists only in-frame clones, some missing. The repertoire consists of some 60,000 clones, with 86% occurring once and the leading ten covering 3.9%. Sample: CD4+ or CD8+ T cells sorted from blood, taken in a trial of the OX40 agonist ivuxolimab. Receptors were obtained from an adult with an advanced solid tumor such as melanoma, head and neck, liver or kidney cancer.

This clone appeared a single time. For the CDR3, the DNA is TGCGCCAGCAGCTTGAATGAAAAACTGTTTTTT. Translation: CASSLNEKLFF. This chain links TRBV5-1 with TRBJ1-4, with unresolved D. The germline V and J ends were trimmed by 1 base and 5 bases, with 0 bases remaining between them. CDR1 and CDR2 from the germline V gene are SGHRS and YFSETQ. This CDR3 spans 11 amino acids.

DNA for the CDR3: TGTGCCAGCAGCTTAGTCGGGGCCACCTACGAGCAGTACTTC. Protein product: CASSLVGATYEQYF. The chain carries TRBV11-1 and TRBJ2-5; D may correspond to TRBD1 or TRBD2 (5 bases each). With the DNA end fitting TRBJ2-7 better, the J assignment may be wrong. CDR1 is SGHAT and CDR2 is FQDESV in the germline V gene (reference sequence). The CDR3 is 14 amino acids.

J is TRBJ2-7 and V is TRBV7-2; 8 bases are shared with TRBD1. The germline V gene has CDR1 SGHTA and CDR2 FQGNSA. Germline trimming cut 6 bases from V and 1 base from J; bases unmatched to any gene: 5. This CDR3 region has 14 residues. Here the CDR3 reads CASSSRQGSYEQYF. CDR3 sequence (DNA): TGTGCCAGCAGTTCTCGACAGGGGTCCTACGAGCAGTACTTC.

CDR3 residues: CASSQERRGNTIYF. The CDR3 coding sequence is TGTGCCAGCAGCCAAGAACGGAGGGGAAACACCATATATTTT. The J gene is TRBJ1-3, the V gene TRBV14; D remains unclear. The germline V and J ends were trimmed by 0 bases and 4 bases, with 7 bases remaining between them. Germline V gene lookup returns CDR1 SGHDN and CDR2 FVKESK. The CDR3 contains 14 residues.

This chain uses TRBV5-4 with TRBJ2-1, with D perhaps being TRBD1 or TRBD2 (5 bases each). Germline V gene sequence: CDR1 SGHNT, CDR2 YYREEE (reference sequence). Trimming left V 0 bases short and J 1 base short, with 17 bases between. This CDR3 spans 18 amino acids. Here the CDR3 DNA reads TGTGCCAGCAGCTTGGACCCTACCGGGACGCCTTCCTACAATGAGCAGTTCTTC. Translation: CASSLDPTGTPSYNEQFF.

The chain has TRBV7-8 and TRBJ1-5; TRBD1 matches at 7 bases. Germline assignment: CDR1 SGHVS and CDR2 FQNEAQ. V dropped 6 bases and J dropped 7; count of bases not matched to a gene: 6. This CDR3 has 13 amino acids. The CDR3 loop is CASRAQGDQPQHF. The CDR3 DNA is TGTGCCAGCAGGGCGCAGGGGGACCAGCCCCAGCATTTT.

J is TRBJ1-5 and V is TRBV11-2; D is ambiguous. This CDR3 is built from 14 residues. V was clipped by 0 bases and J by 6 bases, with 9 bases between them. Germline V gene sequence: CDR1 SGHAT, CDR2 FQNNGV. DNA of the CDR3: TGTGCCAGCAGCTTAGATCTTGGGGTTCAGCCCCAGCATTTT. It codes for CASSLDLGVQPQHF. Together with reference TRBV11-2 and TRBJ1-5, the CDR3 gives the full variable domain: EAGVAQSPRYKIIEKRQSVAFWCNPISGHATLYWYQQILGQGPKLLIQFQNNGVVDDSQLPKDRFSAERLKGVDSTLKIQPAKLEDSAVYLCASSLDLGVQPQHFGDGTRLSIL.

This clone occurred a few times. V and J are TRBV7-3 and TRBJ2-6; D unclear. The CDR3 is 18 residues long. Germline loops: CDR1 SGHTA, CDR2 FQGTGA. V dropped 5 bases and J dropped 2 bases, with 19 bases sitting between them. In DNA, the CDR3 is TGTGCCAGCAGCCCGGAGCCGAGGAATTACGCTGGGGCCAACGTCCTGACTTTC. This translates into CASSPEPRNYAGANVLTF.

The CDR3 coding sequence is TGTGCCAGCAGCTTCGGGACCAGCTATGGCTACACCTTC. Translation: CASSFGTSYGYTF. This chain uses TRBV7-2 with TRBJ1-2; tentatively, D is TRBD1 (5 bases). Per germline, CDR1 SGHTA and CDR2 FQGNSA. The germline V and J ends were trimmed by 3 bases and 4 bases, with 9 bases remaining between them. This CDR3 is built from 13 residues. The whole variable domain, remainder taken from reference TRBV7-2 and TRBJ1-2, is GAGVSQSPSNKVTEKGKDVELRCDPISGHTALYWYRQSLGQGLEFLIYFQGNSAPDKSGLPSDRFSAERTGGSVSTLTIQRTQQEDSAVYLCASSFGTSYGYTFGSGTRLTVV.

The CDR3 sequence: CASSHGQGANEQYF. The CDR3 nucleotides are TGTGCCAGCAGCCACGGGCAGGGGGCGAACGAGCAGTACTTC. The chain joins TRBV5-5 to TRBJ2-7; 8 positions agree with TRBD1. Germline assignment: CDR1 SGHKS and CDR2 YYEKEE (reference sequence). Trimming took 4 bases from V and 5 from J; bases not matched to a gene: 8. CDR3 length equals 14 residues. Variable domain in full (rest from reference TRBV5-5 and TRBJ2-7): DAGVTQSPTHLIKTRGQQVTLRCSPISGHKSVSWYQQVLGQGPQFIFQYYEKEERGRGNFPDRFSARQFPNYSSELNVNALLLGDSALYLCASSHGQGANEQYFGPGTRLTVT.

CDR3 nucleotides: TGTGCCAGCACTCTGGGGCAGACTTATCAGCCCCAGCATTTT. Translating it yields CASTLGQTYQPQHF. This chain connects TRBV2 to TRBJ1-5, with D possibly being TRBD1 (5 bases). V was shortened by 7 bases and J by 5 bases, with 15 bases between the two germline ends. The CDR3 runs 14 residues. The V gene's germline CDR1 is SNHLY and CDR2 FYNNEI.

As concerns this clone: The sample carries other DNA sequences with the same CDR3. The gene calls are TRBV11-2 and TRBJ1-5; D remains unclear. Trimming cost V 0 bases and J 7 bases, with 4 bases left between them. The CDR3 has 12 amino acids. Germline CDR1 and CDR2: SGHAT and FQNNGV. CDR3 DNA sequence: TGTGCCAGCAGCTTAGAGGGACAGCCCCAGCATTTT. Its translation: CASSLEGQPQHF.

The J gene is TRBJ1-6, the V gene TRBV5-4; D call uncertain. Germline V lookup: CDR1 SGHNT, CDR2 YYREEE (reference sequence). V gave up 0 bases and J gave up 12 bases, with 10 bases separating them. The CDR3 has 13 residues. The CDR3, as DNA: TGTGCCAGCAGCTTGGGGCAAGGTAGACCCCTCCACTTT. This codes for CASSLGQGRPLHF.

The rearrangement uses TRBV2 and TRBJ2-2; 10 nucleotides align to TRBD2. This CDR3 is built from 16 residues. CDR1 and CDR2 from the germline V gene are SNHLY and FYNNEI. V trimming: 6 bases; J trimming: 1 base; junction bases outside the gene matches: 5. As DNA, the CDR3 is TGTGCCAGCAGAAGATTAGCGGGGGGGAACACCGGGGAGCTGTTTTTT. Translation: CASRRLAGGNTGELFF.

J is TRBJ2-1 and V is TRBV5-5; 10 bases are shared with TRBD1. V shed 4 bases, J shed 14 bases, and the junction held 3 bases outside the gene matches. This CDR3 region has 11 residues. Germline V gives CDR1 SGHKS, CDR2 YYEKEE (reference sequence). CDR3 in DNA: TGTGCCAGCAGCCTGGACAGGGGGGAGTTCTTC. Residues: CASSLDRGEFF.

V and J are TRBV7-9 and TRBJ2-6; D gene ambiguous. V shed 8 bases and J shed 2 bases, with 19 bases lying between them. From germline, CDR1 is SEHNR and CDR2 FQNEAQ (reference sequence). The CDR3 runs to 17 residues. The CDR3 bases are TGTGCCAGCCCCCCCACGGAGCGAAGCCCTGGGGCCAACGTCCTGACTTTC. Protein sequence: CASPPTERSPGANVLTF.

This clone was recorded a few times. The chain uses TRBV5-4 and TRBJ2-5; the D is unclear. The V gene lost 0 bases and the J gene lost 1 base, with 7 bases spanning the gap. Germline V gene lookup returns CDR1 SGHNT and CDR2 YYREEE (reference sequence). CDR3 length: 14 residues. The CDR3 DNA follows: TGTGCCAGCAGCTTGGGCGGCACCCAAGAGACCCAGTACTTC. This codes for CASSLGGTQETQYF. Variable domain in full (rest from reference TRBV5-4 and TRBJ2-5): ETGVTQSPTHLIKTRGQQVTLRCSSQSGHNTVSWYQQALGQGPQFIFQYYREEENGRGNFPPRFSGLQFPNYSSELNVNALELDDSALYLCASSLGGTQETQYFGPGTRLLVL.

V and J are TRBV19 and TRBJ1-2; 8 bases fit TRBD1. This CDR3 has 16 amino acids. Germline V gives CDR1 LNHDA, CDR2 SQIVND (reference sequence). The J segment lost 0 bases and the V segment lost 1 base, leaving 4 bases of the junction unmatched. The CDR3 coding sequence is TGTGCCAGTAGTATAGGAGGGACAGGTACTAACTATGGCTACACCTTC. Translated: CASSIGGTGTNYGYTF.

This clone was recorded once. The chain links TRBV9 to TRBJ2-2; 9 bases are shared with TRBD2. CDR1 SGDLS and CDR2 YYNGEE come from the germline V gene. CDR3 size: 15 residues. V lost 0 bases to trimming and J lost 3 bases; unmatched junction nucleotides: 0. The CDR3 loop is CASSVVAGDTGELFF. The DNA of the CDR3 is TGTGCCAGCAGCGTAGTAGCGGGGGACACCGGGGAGCTGTTTTTT. Complete variable domain (other parts from reference TRBV9 and TRBJ2-2): DSGVTQTPKHLITATGQRVTLRCSPRSGDLSVYWYQQSLDQGLQFLIQYYNGEERAKGNILERFSAQQFPDLHSELNLSSLELGDSALYFCASSVVAGDTGELFFGEGSRLTVL.

The chain has TRBV11-2 and TRBJ2-5; tentative D call: TRBD1 (8 bases). V dropped 5 bases and J dropped 4 bases, with 14 bases sitting between them. In germline, CDR1 is SGHAT, CDR2 FQNNGV. This CDR3 region has 14 residues. The CDR3 DNA follows: TGTGCCAGCAGCAGAACAGGGGGGGCAGAGACCCAGTACTTC. Translation: CASSRTGGAETQYF.

The rearrangement uses TRBV10-3 and TRBJ2-6; the D is unclear. The ends were cut back, 3 bases at V and 0 bases at J, with 9 bases in the middle. Germline V gene sequence: CDR1 ENHRY, CDR2 SYGVKD. CDR3 size: 16 residues. The CDR3 nucleotides read TGTGCCATCAGTGAACCCCTTATCTCTGGGGCCAACGTCCTGACTTTC. Translation: CAISEPLISGANVLTF.

The rearrangement joins TRBV11-1 to TRBJ2-1; D is unclear. Germline lookup yields CDR1 SGHAT and CDR2 FQDESV (reference sequence). CDR3 size: 14 residues. The V end lost 5 bases, the J end lost 3 bases, and 11 bases lay between the germline ends. The CDR3 region is CASSLATLYNEQFF. For the CDR3, the DNA is TGTGCCAGCAGCCTCGCTACCCTCTACAATGAGCAGTTCTTC.

The chain links TRBV28 to TRBJ1-6, with D tentatively TRBD1 (5 bases). Germline assignment: CDR1 MDHEN and CDR2 SYDVKM. Trimming took 3 bases from V and 8 from J, leaving 14 bases between them. The CDR3 runs 15 residues. The chain's CDR3 is CASSFSGVNYSPLHF. The DNA of the CDR3 is TGTGCCAGCAGTTTTTCGGGGGTAAATTATTCACCCCTCCACTTT.

The chain uses TRBV7-9 and TRBJ2-3, with D possibly being TRBD1 (6 bases). The CDR3 extends over 11 amino acids. V was trimmed by 7 bases and J by 12 bases, leaving 14 bases between them. Germline CDR1 reads SEHNR; CDR2 reads FQNEAQ (reference sequence). The CDR3 loop is CASIMGASQYF. DNA for the CDR3: TGTGCCAGCATCATGGGGGCTTCTCAGTATTTT. Filled out from reference TRBV7-9 and TRBJ2-3, the complete variable domain reads DTGVSQNPRHKITKRGQNVTFRCDPISEHNRLYWYRQTLGQGPEFLTYFQNEAQLEKSRLLSDRFSAERPKGSFSTLEIQRTEQGDSAMYLCASIMGASQYFGPGTRLTVL.

The chain has TRBV19 and TRBJ1-2, with TRBD1 identical over 8 bases. Germline V gene sequence: CDR1 LNHDA, CDR2 SQIVND (reference sequence). Trimming cost V 9 bases and J 4 bases; bases outside gene matches: 4. This CDR3 region has 12 residues. In DNA form, the CDR3 reads TGTGCCAGCAATGACAGGGGCTATGGCTACACCTTC. Translation: CASNDRGYGYTF.

The rearrangement joins TRBV9 to TRBJ1-2; no clear D. The CDR3 loop spans 16 amino acids. Trimming cost V 2 bases and J 0 bases, with 14 bases left between them. The germline gives CDR1 SGDLS, CDR2 YYNGEE. The CDR3 loop reads CASSVSTDGTNYGYTF. CDR3 nucleotides: TGTGCCAGCAGCGTTTCCACCGACGGAACTAACTATGGCTACACCTTC.

This clone was picked up a small number of times. The rearrangement links TRBV6-1 to TRBJ1-6; no firm D call. The CDR3 loop spans 13 amino acids. Germline V CDR1 and CDR2: MNHNS, SASEGT. V was shortened by 8 bases and J by 7 bases, with 12 bases between the two germline ends. The CDR3 here is CASSVMGNSPLHF. The CDR3, as DNA: TGTGCCAGCTCAGTCATGGGAAATTCACCCCTCCACTTT.

The J gene is TRBJ1-2, the V gene TRBV28; no definite D call. CDR3 size: 12 residues. CDR1 MDHEN and CDR2 SYDVKM come from the germline V gene. Trimming shortened V by 2 bases and J by 7 bases, and 8 bases separated the two germline ends. For the CDR3, the DNA is TGTGCCAGCAGTTTAACGGTGGGTGGCTACACCTTC. Its translation is CASSLTVGGYTF.

J is TRBJ1-4 and V is TRBV19; D unresolved. CDR3 size: 12 residues. Germline loops: CDR1 LNHDA, CDR2 SQIVND (reference sequence). V was cut by 5 bases and J by 6 bases, with 7 bases left in between. The CDR3 region has the DNA TGTGCCAGTAGTGACCTTTATGAAAAACTGTTTTTT. Translated, it gives CASSDLYEKLFF.